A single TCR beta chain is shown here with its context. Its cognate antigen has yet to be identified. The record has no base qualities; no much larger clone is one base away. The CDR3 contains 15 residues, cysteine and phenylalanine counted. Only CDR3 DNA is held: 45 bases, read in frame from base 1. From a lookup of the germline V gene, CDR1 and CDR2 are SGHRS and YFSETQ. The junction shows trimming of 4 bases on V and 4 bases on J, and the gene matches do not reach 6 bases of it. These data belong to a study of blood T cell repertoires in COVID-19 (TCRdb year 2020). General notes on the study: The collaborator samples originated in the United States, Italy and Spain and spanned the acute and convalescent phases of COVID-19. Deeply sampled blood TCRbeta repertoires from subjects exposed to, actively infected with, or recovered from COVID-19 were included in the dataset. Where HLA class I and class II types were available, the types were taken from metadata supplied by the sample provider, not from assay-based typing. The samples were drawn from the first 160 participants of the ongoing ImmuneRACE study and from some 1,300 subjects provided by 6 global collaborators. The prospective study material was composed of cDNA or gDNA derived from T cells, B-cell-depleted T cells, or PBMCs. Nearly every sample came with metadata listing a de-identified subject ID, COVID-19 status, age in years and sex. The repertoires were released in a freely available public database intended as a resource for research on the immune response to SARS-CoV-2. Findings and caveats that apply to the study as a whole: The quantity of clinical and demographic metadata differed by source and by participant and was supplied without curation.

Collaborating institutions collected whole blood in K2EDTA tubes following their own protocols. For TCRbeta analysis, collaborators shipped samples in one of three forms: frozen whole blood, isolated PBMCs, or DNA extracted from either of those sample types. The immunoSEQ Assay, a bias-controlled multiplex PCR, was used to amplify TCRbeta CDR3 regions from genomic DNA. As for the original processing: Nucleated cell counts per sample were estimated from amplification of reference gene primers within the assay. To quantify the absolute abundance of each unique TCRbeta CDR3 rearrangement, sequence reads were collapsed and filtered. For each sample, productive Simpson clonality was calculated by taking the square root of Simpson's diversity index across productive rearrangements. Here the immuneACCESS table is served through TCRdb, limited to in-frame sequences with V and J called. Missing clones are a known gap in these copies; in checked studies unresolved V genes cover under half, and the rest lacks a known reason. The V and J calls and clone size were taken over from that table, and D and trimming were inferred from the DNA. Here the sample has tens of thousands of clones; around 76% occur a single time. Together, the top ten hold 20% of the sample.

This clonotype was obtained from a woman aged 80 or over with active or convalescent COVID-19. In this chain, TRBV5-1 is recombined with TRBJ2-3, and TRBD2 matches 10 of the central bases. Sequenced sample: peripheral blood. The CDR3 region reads CASSISGGAADTQYF. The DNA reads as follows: TGCGCCAGCAGCATAAGCGGGGGGGCCGCAGATACGCAGTATTTT.